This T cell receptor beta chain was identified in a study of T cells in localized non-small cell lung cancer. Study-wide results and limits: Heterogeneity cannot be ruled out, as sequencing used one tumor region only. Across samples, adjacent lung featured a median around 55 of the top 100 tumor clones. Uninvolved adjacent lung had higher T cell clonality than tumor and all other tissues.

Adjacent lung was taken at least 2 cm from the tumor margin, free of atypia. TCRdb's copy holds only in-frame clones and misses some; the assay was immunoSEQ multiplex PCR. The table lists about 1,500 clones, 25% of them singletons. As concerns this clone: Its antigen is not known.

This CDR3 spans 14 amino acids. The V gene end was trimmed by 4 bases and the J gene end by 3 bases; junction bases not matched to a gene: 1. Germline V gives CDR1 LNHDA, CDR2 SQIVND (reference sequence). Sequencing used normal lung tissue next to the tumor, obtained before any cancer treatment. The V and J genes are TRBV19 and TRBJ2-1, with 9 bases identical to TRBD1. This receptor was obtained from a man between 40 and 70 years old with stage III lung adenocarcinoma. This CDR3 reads CASSRQGVYNEQFF. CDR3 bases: TGTGCCAGTAGTAGACAGGGGGTCTACAATGAGCAGTTCTTC.